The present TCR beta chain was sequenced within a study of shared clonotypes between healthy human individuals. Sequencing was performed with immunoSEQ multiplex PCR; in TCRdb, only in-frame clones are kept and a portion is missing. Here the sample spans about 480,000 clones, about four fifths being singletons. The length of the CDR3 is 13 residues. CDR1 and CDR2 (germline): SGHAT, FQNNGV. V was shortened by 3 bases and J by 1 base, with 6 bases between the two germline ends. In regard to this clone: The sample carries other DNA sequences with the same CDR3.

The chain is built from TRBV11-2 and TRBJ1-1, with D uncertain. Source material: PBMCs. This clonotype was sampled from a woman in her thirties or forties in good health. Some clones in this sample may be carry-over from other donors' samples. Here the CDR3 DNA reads TGTGCCAGCAGCTTTGGGAGGAACACTGAAGCTTTCTTT. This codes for CASSFGRNTEAFF.